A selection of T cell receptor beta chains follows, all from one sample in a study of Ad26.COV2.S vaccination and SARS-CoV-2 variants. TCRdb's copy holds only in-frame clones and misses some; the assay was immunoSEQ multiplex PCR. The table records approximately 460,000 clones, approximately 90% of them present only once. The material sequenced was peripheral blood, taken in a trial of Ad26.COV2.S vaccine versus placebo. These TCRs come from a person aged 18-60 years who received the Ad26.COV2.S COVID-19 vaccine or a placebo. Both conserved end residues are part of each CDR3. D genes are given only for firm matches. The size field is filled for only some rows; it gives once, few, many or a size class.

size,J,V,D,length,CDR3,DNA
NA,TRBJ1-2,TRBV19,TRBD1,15,CASNPLQGLVGGYTF,TGTGCCAGTAACCCCCTACAGGGGTTAGTTGGTGGCTACACCTTC
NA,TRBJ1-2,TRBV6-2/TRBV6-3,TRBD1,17,CASSPTGLMTGVNGYTF,TGTGCCAGCAGCCCTACGGGATTGATGACAGGGGTGAACGGCTACACCTTC
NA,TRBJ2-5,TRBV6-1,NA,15,CASSEDGKGEETQYF,TGTGCCAGCAGTGAAGACGGGAAGGGGGAGGAGACCCAGTACTTC
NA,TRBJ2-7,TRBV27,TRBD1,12,CASSRGGAEQYF,TGTGCCAGCAGTAGAGGGGGCGCCGAGCAGTACTTC
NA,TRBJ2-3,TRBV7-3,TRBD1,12,CASSVGQGTQYF,TGTGCCAGCAGCGTCGGACAGGGAACGCAGTATTTT
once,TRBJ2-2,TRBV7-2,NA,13,CASSNYASGELFF,TGTGCCAGCAGCAACTACGCGTCCGGGGAGCTGTTTTTT
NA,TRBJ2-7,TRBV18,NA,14,CASSTGGAHYEQYF,TGTGCCAGCTCTACTGGCGGGGCCCACTACGAGCAGTACTTC
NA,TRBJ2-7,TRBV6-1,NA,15,CASSEGPGFSYEQYF,TGTGCCAGCAGTGAAGGCCCGGGATTCTCCTACGAGCAGTACTTC
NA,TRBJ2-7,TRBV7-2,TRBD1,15,CASSLGGTGSYEQYF,TGTGCCAGCAGCTTAGGCGGGACAGGATCCTACGAGCAGTACTTC
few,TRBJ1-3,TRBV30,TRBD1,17,CAWSVRRGQGTGNTIYF,TGTGCCTGGAGTGTCAGACGGGGACAGGGGACTGGAAACACCATATATTTT
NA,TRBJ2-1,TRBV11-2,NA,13,CASSPRMINEQFF,TGTGCCAGCAGCCCTCGAATGATAAATGAGCAGTTCTTC
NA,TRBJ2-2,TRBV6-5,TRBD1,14,CASTGQGRTGELFF,TGTGCCAGCACTGGACAGGGAAGAACCGGGGAGCTGTTTTTT
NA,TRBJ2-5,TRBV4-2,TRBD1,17,CASSPNSGQGLSETQYF,TGTGCCAGCAGCCCAAATTCGGGACAGGGGCTCTCGGAGACCCAGTACTTC
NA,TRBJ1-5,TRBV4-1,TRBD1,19,CASSQVWGQGFASNQPQHF,TGCGCCAGCAGCCAAGTGTGGGGACAGGGCTTCGCTAGCAATCAGCCCCAGCATTTT
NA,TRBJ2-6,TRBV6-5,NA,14,CASSYRSGANVLTF,TGTGCCAGCAGTTATAGGTCTGGGGCCAACGTCCTGACTTTC
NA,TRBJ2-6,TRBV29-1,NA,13,CSPGYSGANVLTF,TGCAGCCCCGGGTACTCTGGGGCCAACGTCCTGACTTTC
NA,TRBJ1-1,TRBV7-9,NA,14,CASSRTGEYTEAFF,TGTGCCAGCAGCCGAACAGGAGAATACACTGAAGCTTTCTTT
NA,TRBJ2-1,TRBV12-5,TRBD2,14,CASGLGGRVNEQFF,TGTGCTAGTGGTTTGGGCGGGAGGGTCAATGAGCAGTTCTTC
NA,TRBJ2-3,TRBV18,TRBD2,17,CASSPGTIAGVRDTQYF,TGTGCCAGCTCACCCGGAACAATAGCGGGGGTTCGGGATACGCAGTATTTT
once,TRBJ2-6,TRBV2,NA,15,CASRSRGAGANVLTF,TGTGCCAGCAGATCCAGGGGCGCTGGGGCCAACGTCCTGACTTTC
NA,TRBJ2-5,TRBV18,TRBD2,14,CASSLDSGGETQYF,TGTGCCAGCTCACTTGACAGCGGGGGGGAGACCCAGTACTTC
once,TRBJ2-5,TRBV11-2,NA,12,CASSLNQETQYF,TGTGCCAGCAGCTTAAACCAAGAGACCCAGTACTTC
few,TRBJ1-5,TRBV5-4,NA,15,CASSLGGGSNQPQHF,TGTGCCAGCAGCTTGGGTGGTGGTAGCAATCAGCCCCAGCATTTT
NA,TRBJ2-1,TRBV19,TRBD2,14,CASMSLALGNEQFF,TGTGCCAGTATGTCACTAGCGCTAGGCAATGAGCAGTTCTTC
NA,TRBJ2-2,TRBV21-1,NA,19,CASSFHWRGVATNTGELFF,TGTGCCAGCAGCTTCCATTGGAGGGGGGTGGCTACGAACACCGGGGAGCTGTTTTTT
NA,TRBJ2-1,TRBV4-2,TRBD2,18,CASSQDRSSGVTYNEQFF,TGTGCCAGCAGCCAAGATCGCTCTAGCGGGGTTACCTACAATGAGCAGTTCTTC
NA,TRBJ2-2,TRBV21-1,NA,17,CASSDPGLAGGPGELFF,TGTGCCAGCAGCGACCCGGGACTAGCGGGGGGGCCCGGGGAGCTGTTTTTT
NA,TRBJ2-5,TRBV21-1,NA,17,CASFKRISGTSCETQYF,TGTGCCAGCTTTAAGAGGATTTCCGGGACTAGCTGTGAGACCCAGTACTTC
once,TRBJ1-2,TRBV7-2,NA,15,CASSPRTFPNYGYTF,TGTGCCAGCAGCCCCCGGACATTCCCAAACTATGGCTACACCTTC
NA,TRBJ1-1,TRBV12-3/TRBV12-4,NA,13,CASSLAWGGEAFF,TGTGCCAGCAGTTTAGCGTGGGGGGGAGAAGCTTTCTTT
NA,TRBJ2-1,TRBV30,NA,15,CAWSGGRVSYNEQFF,TGTGCCTGGAGCGGAGGACGGGTCTCCTACAATGAGCAGTTCTTC
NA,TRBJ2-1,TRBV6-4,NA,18,CASSPQTGNLFSLGEQFF,TGTGCCAGCAGTCCCCAAACGGGTAACCTTTTCTCCCTCGGTGAGCAGTTCTTC
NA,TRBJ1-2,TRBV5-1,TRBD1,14,CASSATGTGNGYTF,TGCGCCAGCAGCGCGACCGGGACAGGGAATGGCTACACCTTC
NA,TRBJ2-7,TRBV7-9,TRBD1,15,CASSAYRGHSYEQYF,TGTGCCAGCAGCGCGTACAGGGGCCACTCCTACGAGCAGTACTTC
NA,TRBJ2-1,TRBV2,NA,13,CASQGYPYNEQFF,TGTGCCAGCCAGGGGTATCCCTACAATGAGCAGTTCTTC
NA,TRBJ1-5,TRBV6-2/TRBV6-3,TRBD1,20,CASSYGTGGLIGGDNQPQHF,TGTGCCAGCAGTTACGGGACAGGGGGCCTTATAGGTGGGGACAATCAGCCCCAGCATTTT
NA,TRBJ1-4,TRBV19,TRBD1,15,CASTLTGLLNEKLFF,TGTGCCAGTACCCTGACAGGGCTCCTAAATGAAAAACTGTTTTTT
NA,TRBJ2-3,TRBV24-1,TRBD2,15,CATSDPGLGTDTQYF,TGTGCCACCAGTGACCCCGGACTAGGGACAGATACGCAGTATTTT
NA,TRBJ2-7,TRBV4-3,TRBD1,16,CASSQEGRGPSYEQYF,TGCGCCAGCAGCCAAGAAGGAAGGGGGCCTTCCTACGAGCAGTACTTC
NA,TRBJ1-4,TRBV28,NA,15,CASSLYGSTNEKLFF,TGTGCCAGCAGCCTCTACGGCAGTACTAATGAAAAACTGTTTTTT
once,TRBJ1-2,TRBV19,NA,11,CASSRDYGYTF,TGTGCCAGTAGTCGGGACTACGGCTACACCTTC
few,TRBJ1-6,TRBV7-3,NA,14,CASSLTGGTSPLHF,TGTGCCAGCAGCTTAACGGGGGGGACTTCACCCCTCCACTTT
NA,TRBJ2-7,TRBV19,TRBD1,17,CASSPTDRVGLGYEQYF,TGTGCCAGTAGTCCCACGGACAGGGTAGGTCTTGGCTACGAGCAGTACTTC
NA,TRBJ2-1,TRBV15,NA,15,CATSRVPPSYNEQFF,TGTGCCACCAGCAGAGTCCCTCCGTCCTACAATGAGCAGTTCTTC
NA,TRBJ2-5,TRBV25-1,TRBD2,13,CASSWGRGETQYF,TGTGCCAGCAGTTGGGGGAGGGGAGAGACCCAGTACTTC
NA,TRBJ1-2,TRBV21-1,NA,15,CASSKAKRVIYGYTF,TGTGCCAGCAGCAAAGCCAAACGAGTCATCTATGGCTACACCTTC
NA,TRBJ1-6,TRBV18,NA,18,CASSPLDTSSSYNSPLHF,TGTGCCAGCTCACCTCTGGACACATCCAGCTCCTATAATTCACCCCTCCACTTT
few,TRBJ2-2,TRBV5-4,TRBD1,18,CASSSLGRGQGAGGELFF,TGTGCCAGCAGCTCACTTGGCCGGGGACAGGGGGCCGGCGGGGAGCTGTTTTTT
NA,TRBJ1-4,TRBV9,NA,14,CASSVSGGGEKLFF,TGTGCCAGCAGCGTATCTGGGGGCGGTGAAAAACTGTTTTTT
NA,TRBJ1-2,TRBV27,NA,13,CASSPSGDYGYTF,TGTGCCAGCAGTCCCAGCGGGGATTATGGCTACACCTTC
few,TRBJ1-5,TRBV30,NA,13,CAWSPGINQPQHF,TGTGCCTGGAGTCCGGGGATCAATCAGCCCCAGCATTTT
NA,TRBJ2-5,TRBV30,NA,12,CAWSAGGETQYF,TGTGCCTGGAGTGCCGGCGGGGAGACCCAGTACTTC
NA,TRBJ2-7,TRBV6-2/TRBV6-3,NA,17,CASSYSGGGAGFYEQYF,TGTGCCAGCAGTTACTCCGGTGGGGGCGCGGGATTCTACGAGCAGTACTTC
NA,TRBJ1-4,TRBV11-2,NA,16,CASSLDLGGSEEKLFF,TGTGCCAGCAGCTTAGATCTCGGGGGTAGTGAGGAAAAACTGTTTTTT
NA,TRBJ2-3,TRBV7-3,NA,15,CASSLWLASTDTQYF,TGTGCCAGCAGCTTATGGCTAGCTAGCACAGATACGCAGTATTTT
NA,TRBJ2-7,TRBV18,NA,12,CASGDGSYEQYF,TGTGCCAGTGGGGACGGCTCCTACGAGCAGTACTTC
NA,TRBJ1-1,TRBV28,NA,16,CASRYKIGPAPFEAFF,TGTGCCAGCAGGTATAAAATCGGGCCAGCACCCTTTGAAGCTTTCTTT
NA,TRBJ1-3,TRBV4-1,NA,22,CASSQEGGVKSPWGPSGNTIYF,TGCGCCAGCAGCCAAGAAGGAGGAGTAAAAAGCCCCTGGGGCCCCTCTGGAAACACCATATATTTT
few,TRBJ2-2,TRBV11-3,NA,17,CASSPFRGAPNTGELFF,TGTGCCAGCAGCCCCTTCCGGGGGGCCCCGAACACCGGGGAGCTGTTTTTT